This T cell receptor (beta chain) was identified in a study of circulating and synovial CD4+ cells in juvenile arthritis. Broader study findings: T cell genome counts differed by at least an order of magnitude between CPL and CD4 samples. These blood cells shared more CDR3 sequences with synovium than bulk blood. Deeper sequencing increased measured overlap with synovial clonotypes.

The protocol was immunoSEQ multiplex PCR, while the TCRdb copy is restricted to in-frame clones and leaves out a portion. The table records some 33,000 clones, approximately 93% of them present only once. Germline-derived CDR1 and CDR2 are SEHNR and FQNEAQ (reference sequence). This CDR3 is built from 14 residues. After removal of 5 bases from V and 3 bases from J, the junction contained 5 bases not matched to a gene. Remarks on this clone: What it recognizes is unknown.

Patients with active juvenile idiopathic arthritis donated these samples. V is TRBV7-9 and J is TRBJ2-7; 9 bases are a match to TRBD2. The TCR was taken from a human donor with juvenile idiopathic arthritis. Material: CD4+ T cells from blood. As DNA, the CDR3 is TGTGCCAGCAGCCCAGCGGGGGGCTACTACGAGCAGTACTTC. Protein: CASSPAGGYYEQYF.